This entry lists 21 T cell receptor beta chains sequenced from one sample in a study of CD8+CD57+ T cells in acquired aplastic anemia. The template for TCR beta VDJ and CDR3 sequence profiling was genomic DNA. TCRdb independently ran MiXCR on the reads; one entry per CDR3 protein. Of 60,000 to 75,000 distinct CDR3 sequences listed, about 50% are singletons. The source material was sorted CD4+, CD8+, or CD8+CD57+ T cells (not recorded which) from PBMCs. The receptor source for this set is a human donor in good health, serving as a control.

This clonotype was counted ten times or more. This chain connects TRBV5-4 to TRBJ1-4; the D gene is possibly TRBD1 (5 bases). This CDR3 comprises 15 residues. The germline gives CDR1 SGHNT, CDR2 YYREEE (reference sequence). Trimming cost V 3 bases and J 1 base, with 10 bases left between them. CDR3 amino acids: CASSYAGITNEKLFF. CDR3 coding DNA: TGTGCCAGCAGCTATGCAGGGATAACTAATGAAAAACTGTTTTTT.

This chain links TRBV2 with TRBJ2-7; 7 bases are shared with TRBD1. Looked up from germline, CDR1 is SNHLY and CDR2 is FYNNEI. The trim removed 8 bases at V and 2 bases at J, leaving 12 bases unmatched. The CDR3 length is 15 residues. Here the CDR3 reads CASSPSGQTTYEQYF. CDR3 bases: TGTGCCAGCTCACCGTCGGGACAGACTACCTACGAGCAGTACTTC.

The chain couples TRBV25-1 to TRBJ2-5, with D unresolved. The CDR3 contains 13 residues. Germline V gene data show CDR1 as MGHDK and CDR2 as SYGVNS. With 3 bases removed from V and 9 bases from J, the gap between germline ends came to 14 bases. The CDR3 DNA follows: TGTGCCAGCAGTGACCCCTTCGGTTGGGCCCAGTACTTC. Protein sequence: CASSDPFGWAQYF. Full variable domain (missing parts from reference TRBV25-1 and TRBJ2-5): EADIYQTPRYLVIGTGKKITLECSQTMGHDKMYWYQQDPGMELHLIHYSYGVNSTEKGDLSSESTVSRIRTEHFPLTLESARPSHTSQYLCASSDPFGWAQYFGPGTRLLVL.

The table lists this clonotype with many counts. V is TRBV12-3 or TRBV12-4 and J is TRBJ1-2; 7 bases match TRBD1. The junction had 13 bases not matched to a gene; V was cut back by 4 bases and J by 8 bases. The CDR3 has 15 residues. CDR3 DNA sequence: TGTGCCAGCAGTTCAATCAGGGGGACAAGTCAGGGCTACACCTTC. The encoded protein is CASSSIRGTSQGYTF.

At least ten counts were recorded for this clonotype. V gene TRBV6-5 combines with J gene TRBJ2-5, with D possibly being TRBD1 (5 bases). V lost 7 bases to trimming and J lost 2 bases, with 11 bases between them. The germline V gene has CDR1 MNHEY and CDR2 SVGAGI. CDR3 length equals 13 residues. The CDR3 bases are TGTGCCAGCAAGGAGTCAGGGCAAGAGACCCAGTACTTC. Its translation: CASKESGQETQYF.

A remark on this clonotype: A much larger clone is a single base away; this may be a read error. The chain carries TRBV28 and TRBJ1-2, with a tentative D call TRBD1 (6 bases). The germline gives CDR1 MDHEN, CDR2 SYDVKM. The CDR3 loop spans 15 amino acids. CDR3 sequence reads: CASRVSTGSNYGYAF. Written as DNA, the CDR3 is TGTGCCAGCAGAGTTTCGACAGGATCTAACTATGGCTACGCCTTC.

This clonotype appeared many times. The chain joins TRBV30 to TRBJ2-3, with 8 bases that match TRBD2. The V and J ends lost 0 bases and 5 bases, in that order; junction bases with no gene match: 10. The CDR3 sequence is 16 residues long. Germline lookup yields CDR1 GTSNPN and CDR2 SVGIG (reference sequence). The DNA for the CDR3 is TGTGCCTGGAGTGTCGTTAGGGCTAGCGGGCAAGATACGCAGTATTTT. As protein: CAWSVVRASGQDTQYF.

This clonotype occurred a few times. The rearrangement joins TRBV10-2 to TRBJ2-1; maybe TRBD2 (5 bases). The V end was cut by 0 bases, the J end by 6 bases, with 9 bases between. The CDR3 is made up of 14 amino acids. Germline V CDR1 and CDR2: WSHSY, SAAADI. The CDR3 nucleotides are TGCGCCAGCAGTGAGTCTACCGGGATCAATGAGCAGTTCTTC. Protein: CASSESTGINEQFF.

This clonotype showed up many times. The gene calls are TRBV7-9 and TRBJ1-1; D is perhaps TRBD1 (5 bases). CDR3 length: 15 residues. CDR1 SEHNR and CDR2 FQNEAQ come from the germline V gene (reference sequence). V lost 3 bases, J lost 3 bases, and 14 bases lay in between. The CDR3 DNA reads as TGTGCCAGCAGCTTTAGGACATACGAGGACACTGAAGCTTTCTTT. Residues: CASSFRTYEDTEAFF.

This clonotype was detected only a few times. The chain is built from TRBV7-3 and TRBJ2-7; D might be TRBD1 or TRBD2, each matching 5 bases. Per the germline V gene, CDR1 is SGHTA and CDR2 is FQGTGA. Trimming removed 5 bases at V and 6 bases at J, with 20 bases between. The CDR3 has 15 residues. The CDR3 reads CASSVRGEGHGEQYF. In nucleotides, the CDR3 is TGTGCCAGCAGCGTTAGGGGAGAGGGGCACGGCGAGCAGTACTTC.

This rearrangement joins TRBV11-2 to TRBJ2-1; 8 positions agree with TRBD2. Unmatched junction bases numbered 6, after V lost 3 bases and J lost 2 bases. The germline gives CDR1 SGHAT, CDR2 FQNNGV. The CDR3 totals 16 residues. CDR3: CASSFYAGGPYNEQFF. CDR3 nucleotide sequence: TGTGCCAGCAGCTTTTACGCGGGGGGCCCCTACAATGAGCAGTTCTTC.

The chain is built from TRBV24-1 and TRBJ1-3; no clear D gene. The CDR3 is 15 amino acids. The germline V and J ends were trimmed by 4 bases and 0 bases, with 9 bases remaining between them. Germline assignment: CDR1 KGHDR and CDR2 SFDVKD. CDR3 region: CATSDPRDSGNTIYF. CDR3 bases: TGTGCCACCAGTGACCCACGGGACTCTGGAAACACCATATATTTT.

The gene calls are TRBV11-2 and TRBJ2-1; 13 bases align to TRBD2. Germline V gives CDR1 SGHAT, CDR2 FQNNGV. The CDR3 covers 16 residues. V gave up 5 bases and J gave up 15 bases; unmatched junction bases: 16. CDR3 coding DNA: TGTGCCAGCAGCACCTGGACTAGCGGGAGTAGTAGGTTGTCGTTCTTC. Amino acids: CASSTWTSGSSRLSFF.

This clonotype was recorded many times. The chain recombines TRBV28 with TRBJ2-7, with D possibly being TRBD2 (6 bases). CDR3 length: 14 residues. Germline V gene sequence: CDR1 MDHEN, CDR2 SYDVKM. Trimming cost V 3 bases and J 3 bases, with 12 bases left between them. The CDR3 here is CASSFAGRFYEQYF. The CDR3 nucleotides read TGTGCCAGCAGTTTTGCGGGGCGATTCTACGAGCAGTACTTC.

This clonotype was seen ten or more times. J is TRBJ2-6 and V is TRBV4-1; the D gene could be TRBD1 or TRBD2 (5 bases each). CDR1 is MGHRA and CDR2 is YSYEKL in the germline V gene. This CDR3 region has 16 residues. The V gene lost 4 bases and the J gene lost 3 bases, with 13 bases spanning the gap. The CDR3 here is CASSLSPGSGANVLTF. The CDR3 bases are TGCGCCAGCAGCCTGTCCCCAGGGAGTGGGGCCAACGTCCTGACTTTC.

The chain links TRBV24-1 to TRBJ2-1; TRBD2 matches 10 bases. CDR1 is KGHDR, CDR2 SFDVKD, per germline. The junction had 5 bases not matched to a gene; V was cut back by 9 bases and J by 7 bases. The CDR3 spans 13 residues. The CDR3 sequence: CATQRGGLNEQFF. DNA of the CDR3: TGTGCCACCCAGCGGGGGGGACTGAATGAGCAGTTCTTC.

This clonotype has a handful of counts. This chain joins TRBV2 and TRBJ1-1; D uncertain. Germline lookup yields CDR1 SNHLY and CDR2 FYNNEI. V lost 7 bases and J 0 bases, leaving 3 bases between the germline ends. This CDR3 comprises 11 residues. The CDR3 nucleotides are TGTGCCAGCACTCTGAACACTGAAGCTTTCTTT. This translates into CASTLNTEAFF.

The chain uses TRBV15 and TRBJ1-5; D call uncertain. CDR3 size: 14 residues. CDR1 is LNHNV, CDR2 YYDKDF, per germline (reference sequence). Deletions cut 1 base from V and 5 bases from J, with 9 bases between. The DNA for the CDR3 is TGTGCCACCAGCAGAGGTCGTGGATATCAGCCCCAGCATTTT. Translated, it gives CATSRGRGYQPQHF.

This clonotype was seen repeatedly, ten times or more. The rearrangement links TRBV20-1 to TRBJ2-1; D may be TRBD2 (5 bases). CDR1 and CDR2 (germline): DFQATT, SNEGSKA (reference sequence). CDR3 length: 13 residues. The ends were cut back, 6 bases at V and 6 bases at J, with 15 bases in the middle. CDR3 nucleotides: TGCAGTGCCCCCCAAGCGGCTAGCAATGAGCAGTTCTTC. Amino acid sequence: CSAPQAASNEQFF.

The rearrangement uses TRBV29-1 and TRBJ1-5, with D possibly being TRBD1 (5 bases). The CDR3 has 14 amino acids. V lost 4 bases, J lost 2 bases, and 12 bases lay in between. Germline CDR1 SQVTM, CDR2 ANQGSEA. The chain's CDR3 is CSVVVGERNQPQHF. CDR3 nucleotides: TGCAGCGTTGTCGTGGGGGAACGCAATCAGCCCCAGCATTTT. The full variable domain, its missing parts supplied by reference TRBV29-1 and TRBJ1-5, is SAVISQKPSRDICQRGTSLTIQCQVDSQVTMMFWYRQQPGQSLTLIATANQGSEATYESGFVIDKFPISRPNLTFSTLTVSNMSPEDSSIYLCSVVVGERNQPQHFGDGTRLSIL.

The V and J genes are TRBV2 and TRBJ2-7; 15 bases are shared with TRBD2. CDR1 SNHLY and CDR2 FYNNEI come from the germline V gene. Unmatched junction bases numbered 8, after V lost 8 bases and J lost 6 bases. This CDR3 spans 15 amino acids. As DNA, the CDR3 is TGTGCCAGCGTGTGGACTAGCGGGAGGGCGACCGAGCAGTACTTC. Protein product: CASVWTSGRATEQYF.